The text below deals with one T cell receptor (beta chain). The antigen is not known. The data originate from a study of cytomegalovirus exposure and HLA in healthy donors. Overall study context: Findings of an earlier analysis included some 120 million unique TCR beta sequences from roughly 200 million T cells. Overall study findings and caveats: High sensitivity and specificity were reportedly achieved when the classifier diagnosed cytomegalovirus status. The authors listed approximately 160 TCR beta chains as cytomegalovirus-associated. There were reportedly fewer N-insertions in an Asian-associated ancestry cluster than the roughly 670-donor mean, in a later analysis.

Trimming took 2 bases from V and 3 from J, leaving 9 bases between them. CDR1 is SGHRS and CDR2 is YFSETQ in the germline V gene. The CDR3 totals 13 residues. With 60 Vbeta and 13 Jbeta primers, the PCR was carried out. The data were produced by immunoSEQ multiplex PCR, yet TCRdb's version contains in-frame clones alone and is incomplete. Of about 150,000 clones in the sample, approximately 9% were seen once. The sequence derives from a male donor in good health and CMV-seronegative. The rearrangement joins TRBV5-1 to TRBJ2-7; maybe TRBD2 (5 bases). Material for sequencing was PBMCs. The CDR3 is CASSLHGNYEQYF. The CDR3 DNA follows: TGCGCCAGCAGCTTACACGGGAACTACGAGCAGTACTTC.